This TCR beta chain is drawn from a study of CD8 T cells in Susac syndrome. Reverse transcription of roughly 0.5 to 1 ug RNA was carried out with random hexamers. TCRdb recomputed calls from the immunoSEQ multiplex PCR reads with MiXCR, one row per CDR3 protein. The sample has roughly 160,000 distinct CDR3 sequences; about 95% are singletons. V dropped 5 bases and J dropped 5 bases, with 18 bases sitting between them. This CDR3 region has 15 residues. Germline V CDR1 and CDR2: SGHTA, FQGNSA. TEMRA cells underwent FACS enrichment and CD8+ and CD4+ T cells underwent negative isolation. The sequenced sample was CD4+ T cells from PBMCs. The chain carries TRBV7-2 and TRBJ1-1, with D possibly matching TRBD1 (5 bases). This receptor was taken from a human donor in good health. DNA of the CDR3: TGTGCCAGCAGCCTCAGGTCGGGGGGAAGTACTGAAGCTTTCTTT. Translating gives CASSLRSGGSTEAFF.